A selection of T cell receptor beta chains follows, all from one sample in a study of neurological immune-mediated disorders. TCRdb recomputed calls from the 5' RACE reads with MiXCR, one row per CDR3 protein. The sample contains 20,000 to 30,000 distinct CDR3 sequences, almost 2.5% of which appear only once. Material: PBMCs. All receptors derive from a woman aged 45-65 years with multiple sclerosis. Both conserved end residues are part of each CDR3. Fields, in order: J gene, CDR3 length, clone size, V gene, D gene, CDR3 protein, CDR3 DNA. The D gene is left open where the match is weak. The size field is filled for only some rows; it gives once, few, many or a size class.

j_gene: TRBJ1-3
len: 15
abundance: many
v_gene: TRBV27
d_gene: TRBD1
CDR3aa: CASSPTGVGRNTIYF
CDR3nt: TGTGCCAGCAGCCCGACAGGGGTTGGTAGAAACACCATATATTTT

j_gene: TRBJ2-7
len: 15
abundance: many
v_gene: TRBV20-1
d_gene: .
CDR3aa: CSARDQSRGGYEQYF
CDR3nt: TGCAGTGCTAGAGATCAAAGCAGGGGGGGGTACGAGCAGTACTTC

j_gene: TRBJ1-2
len: 14
abundance: many
v_gene: TRBV10-3
d_gene: TRBD1
CDR3aa: CAITGQGENYGYTF
CDR3nt: TGTGCCATCACTGGACAGGGGGAGAACTATGGCTACACCTTC

j_gene: TRBJ2-3
len: 15
abundance: many
v_gene: TRBV4-3
d_gene: .
CDR3aa: CASSHAETSTDTQYF
CDR3nt: TGCGCCAGCAGCCATGCGGAGACAAGCACAGATACGCAGTATTTT

j_gene: TRBJ1-5
len: 15
abundance: .
v_gene: TRBV9
d_gene: .
CDR3aa: CASSSRGDRNQPQHF
CDR3nt: TGTGCCAGCAGCTCCCGGGGGGATAGGAATCAGCCCCAGCATTTT

j_gene: TRBJ2-3
len: 11
abundance: .
v_gene: TRBV7-2
d_gene: .
CDR3aa: CASSTQDTQYF
CDR3nt: TGTGCCAGCAGTACACAAGATACGCAGTATTTT

j_gene: TRBJ1-4
len: 14
abundance: many
v_gene: TRBV20-1
d_gene: .
CDR3aa: CSVGFHGKGEKLFF
CDR3nt: TGCAGTGTCGGGTTCCATGGAAAAGGGGAAAAACTGTTTTTT

j_gene: TRBJ2-1
len: 12
abundance: many
v_gene: TRBV29-1
d_gene: .
CDR3aa: CSVQGNSHEQFF
CDR3nt: TGCAGCGTCCAGGGAAATTCCCATGAGCAGTTCTTC

j_gene: TRBJ1-5
len: 14
abundance: many
v_gene: TRBV29-1
d_gene: TRBD1
CDR3aa: CSVATGTEYQPQHF
CDR3nt: TGCAGCGTCGCTACCGGGACAGAGTATCAGCCCCAGCATTTT

j_gene: TRBJ1-1
len: 13
abundance: many
v_gene: TRBV7-3
d_gene: .
CDR3aa: CASSLPGITEAFF
CDR3nt: TGTGCCAGCAGCTTACCTGGGATCACTGAAGCTTTCTTT

j_gene: TRBJ1-2
len: 15
abundance: many
v_gene: TRBV4-1
d_gene: .
CDR3aa: CASSQVFPGQYGYTF
CDR3nt: TGCGCCAGCAGCCAAGTGTTCCCAGGACAATATGGCTACACCTTC

j_gene: TRBJ2-5
len: 11
abundance: medium-sized
v_gene: TRBV7-2
d_gene: .
CDR3aa: CASSVQETQYF
CDR3nt: TGTGCCAGCAGCGTCCAAGAGACCCAGTACTTC

j_gene: TRBJ1-1
len: 14
abundance: .
v_gene: TRBV12-3/TRBV12-4
d_gene: TRBD1
CDR3aa: CASSPGTANTEAFF
CDR3nt: TGTGCCAGCAGCCCCGGGACAGCGAACACTGAAGCTTTCTTT

j_gene: TRBJ2-7
len: 15
abundance: many
v_gene: TRBV7-9
d_gene: TRBD2
CDR3aa: CASSFLAGATYEQYF
CDR3nt: TGTGCCAGCAGCTTCCTAGCGGGGGCCACCTACGAGCAGTACTTC

j_gene: TRBJ2-3
len: 18
abundance: many
v_gene: TRBV20-1
d_gene: TRBD2
CDR3aa: CSARDYAGGLAGGDTQYF
CDR3nt: TGCAGTGCTAGAGATTACGCCGGAGGGCTAGCGGGAGGCGATACGCAGTATTTT

j_gene: TRBJ1-2
len: 13
abundance: many
v_gene: TRBV28
d_gene: TRBD1
CDR3aa: CASREQGSYGYTF
CDR3nt: TGTGCCAGCAGAGAACAGGGGTCCTATGGCTACACCTTC

j_gene: TRBJ1-5
len: 12
abundance: many
v_gene: TRBV20-1
d_gene: .
CDR3aa: CSAARGDQPQHF
CDR3nt: TGCAGTGCTGCGCGGGGGGATCAGCCCCAGCATTTT

j_gene: TRBJ2-7
len: 12
abundance: medium-sized
v_gene: TRBV5-5
d_gene: .
CDR3aa: CASSLGQPEQYF
CDR3nt: TGTGCCAGCAGCTTGGGACAGCCCGAGCAGTACTTC

j_gene: TRBJ2-1
len: 15
abundance: many
v_gene: TRBV7-6
d_gene: TRBD2
CDR3aa: CASSHSGSRHNEQFF
CDR3nt: TGTGCCAGCAGCCATAGCGGGAGTCGGCACAATGAGCAGTTCTTC

j_gene: TRBJ1-1
len: 13
abundance: many
v_gene: TRBV4-3
d_gene: TRBD1
CDR3aa: CASSQDRGQGAFF
CDR3nt: TGCGCCAGCAGCCAGGACAGGGGGCAGGGAGCTTTCTTT

j_gene: TRBJ1-2
len: 12
abundance: few
v_gene: TRBV6-2/TRBV6-3
d_gene: TRBD1
CDR3aa: CASTRDSYGYTF
CDR3nt: TGTGCCAGCACTCGGGACAGCTATGGCTACACCTTC

j_gene: TRBJ1-2
len: 15
abundance: many
v_gene: TRBV7-9
d_gene: .
CDR3aa: CASSLGETSNYGYTF
CDR3nt: TGTGCCAGCAGCCTCGGTGAAACTTCTAACTATGGCTACACCTTC

j_gene: TRBJ1-2
len: 16
abundance: many
v_gene: TRBV6-2/TRBV6-3
d_gene: .
CDR3aa: CASSYPSRPTRDGYTF
CDR3nt: TGTGCCAGCAGTTACCCCTCTCGACCCACTCGGGATGGCTACACCTTC

j_gene: TRBJ2-7
len: 13
abundance: many
v_gene: TRBV20-1
d_gene: .
CDR3aa: CSASAGSSYEQYF
CDR3nt: TGCAGTGCCAGCGCCGGGTCCTCCTACGAGCAGTACTTC

j_gene: TRBJ1-1
len: 14
abundance: many
v_gene: TRBV4-3
d_gene: .
CDR3aa: CASSRNRGAGGAFF
CDR3nt: TGCGCCAGCAGCCGGAACAGAGGGGCTGGGGGAGCTTTCTTT

j_gene: TRBJ1-5
len: 15
abundance: many
v_gene: TRBV20-1
d_gene: TRBD1
CDR3aa: CSATAGTGRNQPQHF
CDR3nt: TGCAGTGCCACAGCCGGGACAGGGCGCAATCAGCCCCAGCATTTT

j_gene: TRBJ1-2
len: 15
abundance: many
v_gene: TRBV7-9
d_gene: .
CDR3aa: CASLRGSSANYGYTF
CDR3nt: TGTGCCAGCTTACGGGGGTCGTCTGCTAACTATGGCTACACCTTC

j_gene: TRBJ1-2
len: 12
abundance: many
v_gene: TRBV20-1
d_gene: .
CDR3aa: CSARDLGYGYTF
CDR3nt: TGCAGTGCTAGAGATTTAGGCTATGGCTACACCTTC

j_gene: TRBJ2-7
len: 12
abundance: few
v_gene: TRBV5-1
d_gene: .
CDR3aa: CASSGQTYEQYF
CDR3nt: TGCGCCAGCAGTGGACAAACCTACGAGCAGTACTTC

j_gene: TRBJ1-5
len: 16
abundance: .
v_gene: TRBV28
d_gene: .
CDR3aa: CASSLVEGLNNQPQNF
CDR3nt: TGTGCCAGCAGTTTGGTTGAGGGTTTGAACAATCAGCCCCAGAATTTT

j_gene: TRBJ2-1
len: 18
abundance: many
v_gene: TRBV6-5
d_gene: .
CDR3aa: CASSPLRHRVSSYNEQFF
CDR3nt: TGTGCCAGCAGTCCTTTACGACACAGAGTGAGCTCCTACAATGAGCAGTTCTTC

j_gene: TRBJ1-2
len: 14
abundance: many
v_gene: TRBV14
d_gene: TRBD1
CDR3aa: CASSLRYSGGGYTF
CDR3nt: TGTGCCAGCAGCCTGCGATATTCAGGGGGCGGCTACACCTTC

j_gene: TRBJ1-6
len: 13
abundance: many
v_gene: TRBV20-1
d_gene: TRBD1
CDR3aa: CSATTGGNSPLHF
CDR3nt: TGCAGTGCCACGACAGGGGGAAATTCACCCCTCCACTTT

j_gene: TRBJ2-7
len: 15
abundance: many
v_gene: TRBV5-6
d_gene: TRBD2
CDR3aa: CASSLGAGLVMEQYF
CDR3nt: TGTGCCAGCAGCTTGGGGGCAGGACTAGTCATGGAGCAGTACTTC

j_gene: TRBJ1-4
len: 15
abundance: many
v_gene: TRBV18
d_gene: .
CDR3aa: CASSPLGTTNEKLFF
CDR3nt: TGTGCCAGCTCACCACTTGGGACAACTAATGAAAAACTGTTTTTT

j_gene: TRBJ2-4
len: 17
abundance: many
v_gene: TRBV7-9
d_gene: .
CDR3aa: CASSLWGLGVYKNIQYF
CDR3nt: TGTGCCAGCAGCTTATGGGGCCTCGGGGTCTACAAAAACATTCAGTACTTC

j_gene: TRBJ1-1
len: 15
abundance: many
v_gene: TRBV27
d_gene: TRBD1
CDR3aa: CASRGQAHLNTEAFF
CDR3nt: TGTGCCAGCAGGGGACAGGCTCACCTGAACACTGAAGCTTTCTTT

j_gene: TRBJ2-2
len: 16
abundance: .
v_gene: TRBV18
d_gene: .
CDR3aa: CASSSRSESNTGELFF
CDR3nt: TGTGCCAGCTCAAGCAGGAGCGAGTCGAACACCGGGGAGCTGTTTTTT

j_gene: TRBJ1-2
len: 12
abundance: many
v_gene: TRBV4-1
d_gene: .
CDR3aa: CASSQALGGYTF
CDR3nt: TGCGCCAGCAGCCAAGCATTAGGTGGCTACACCTTC

j_gene: TRBJ1-4
len: 15
abundance: many
v_gene: TRBV7-9
d_gene: TRBD1
CDR3aa: CASSAGTGADEKLFF
CDR3nt: TGTGCCAGCAGCGCCGGGACAGGGGCGGATGAAAAACTGTTTTTT

j_gene: TRBJ2-3
len: 14
abundance: few
v_gene: TRBV7-2
d_gene: TRBD2
CDR3aa: CASSAAWREFTQYF
CDR3nt: TGTGCCAGCAGCGCAGCGTGGCGGGAGTTTACGCAGTATTTT

j_gene: TRBJ1-5
len: 15
abundance: many
v_gene: TRBV12-3/TRBV12-4
d_gene: .
CDR3aa: CASSLGQGLNQPQHF
CDR3nt: TGTGCCAGCAGTTTGGGCCAGGGGCTCAATCAGCCCCAGCATTTT

j_gene: TRBJ2-3
len: 15
abundance: many
v_gene: TRBV20-1
d_gene: TRBD2
CDR3aa: CSARWAGEAPATQYF
CDR3nt: TGCAGTGCTAGATGGGCGGGGGAGGCCCCTGCGACGCAGTATTTT

j_gene: TRBJ2-1
len: 15
abundance: many
v_gene: TRBV20-1
d_gene: .
CDR3aa: CSARDPSRFYNEQFF
CDR3nt: TGCAGTGCTAGAGATCCGTCTAGATTCTACAATGAGCAGTTCTTC

j_gene: TRBJ1-2
len: 15
abundance: many
v_gene: TRBV7-9
d_gene: .
CDR3aa: CASSKGKGANYGYTF
CDR3nt: TGTGCCAGCAGCAAGGGTAAAGGAGCTAACTATGGCTACACCTTC

j_gene: TRBJ2-2
len: 14
abundance: many
v_gene: TRBV7-9
d_gene: .
CDR3aa: CASSFQSNTGELFF
CDR3nt: TGTGCCAGCAGCTTCCAGAGCAACACCGGGGAGCTGTTTTTT

j_gene: TRBJ1-2
len: 14
abundance: few
v_gene: TRBV20-1
d_gene: TRBD1
CDR3aa: CSVPSRDRGYGYTF
CDR3nt: TGCAGTGTCCCCTCCCGGGACAGGGGCTATGGCTACACCTTC

j_gene: TRBJ2-7
len: 15
abundance: many
v_gene: TRBV20-1
d_gene: TRBD2
CDR3aa: CSAAPLGLAGHEQYF
CDR3nt: TGCAGTGCCGCACCGCTGGGACTAGCGGGGCACGAGCAGTACTTC

j_gene: TRBJ2-7
len: 14
abundance: many
v_gene: TRBV13
d_gene: TRBD1
CDR3aa: CASSLRDRVYEQYF
CDR3nt: TGTGCCAGCAGCCTCCGGGACAGGGTTTACGAGCAGTACTTC

j_gene: TRBJ2-2
len: 15
abundance: many
v_gene: TRBV10-3
d_gene: TRBD1
CDR3aa: CAIREQGAGTGELFF
CDR3nt: TGTGCCATCAGGGAACAGGGGGCTGGCACCGGGGAGCTGTTTTTT

j_gene: TRBJ2-7
len: 15
abundance: many
v_gene: TRBV20-1
d_gene: TRBD2
CDR3aa: CSAMGRTSGSYEQYF
CDR3nt: TGCAGTGCCATGGGAAGGACTAGCGGCTCCTACGAGCAGTACTTC

j_gene: TRBJ1-4
len: 17
abundance: many
v_gene: TRBV5-1
d_gene: .
CDR3aa: CASSSLPPGQVNEKLFF
CDR3nt: TGCGCCAGCAGCTCACTACCACCGGGACAAGTTAATGAAAAACTGTTTTTT

j_gene: TRBJ2-7
len: 14
abundance: many
v_gene: TRBV20-1
d_gene: .
CDR3aa: CSARVSRSSYEQYF
CDR3nt: TGCAGTGCTAGAGTTTCGCGAAGCTCCTACGAGCAGTACTTC